This T cell receptor (beta chain) was obtained from a study of control samples from healthy donors and cancer patients. Only in-frame clones appear in the TCRdb table, and some are missing; sequencing was by immunoSEQ multiplex PCR. The top ten clones hold roughly 5.3% of a sample with around 170,000 clones, just over 85% of them seen once. In germline, CDR1 is KGHSH, CDR2 LQKENI. This CDR3 spans 15 amino acids. V was cut by 2 bases and J by 3 bases, with 13 bases left in between. The sequenced material came from blood. This clonotype was obtained from a woman between 25 and 40 years old in good health. This sequence joins TRBV18 and TRBJ1-1; tentatively, D is TRBD1 (6 bases). This CDR3 reads CASSPDRAGDTEAFF. The CDR3 nucleotides read TGTGCCAGCTCACCAGATCGGGCAGGGGACACTGAAGCTTTCTTT.